This T cell receptor beta chain is from a study of graft-versus-host responses after intestinal transplantation. Study-level information: Tacrolimus and steroids were given for two to three years to all recipients after anti-thymocyte globulin induction.

Data came from immunoSEQ multiplex PCR; TCRdb stores just in-frame clones and leaves some out. The table has about 38,000 clones, around four fifths seen once; the top ten hold about 4%. Concerning this clone itself: Its antigen remains unknown.

Study-level points and caveats: In patients with graft-donor T cell macrochimerism, allograft graft-versus-host to host-versus-graft clonal ratios were high.

The CDR3 consists of 15 residues. Per the germline V gene, CDR1 is SGHDT and CDR2 is YYEEEE. V lost 0 bases and J lost 4; bases outside the gene matches: 3. The genes are TRBV5-6 and TRBJ1-5; 8 nucleotides align to TRBD1. The input for sequencing was PBMCs, taken about 38 months after transplant. The origin of this receptor is a human patient who received an intestinal transplant, so some T cells may come from the graft donor. CDR3 loop: CASSLAGGANQPQHF. CDR3 nucleotides: TGTGCCAGCAGCTTGGCAGGGGGCGCAAATCAGCCCCAGCATTTT.